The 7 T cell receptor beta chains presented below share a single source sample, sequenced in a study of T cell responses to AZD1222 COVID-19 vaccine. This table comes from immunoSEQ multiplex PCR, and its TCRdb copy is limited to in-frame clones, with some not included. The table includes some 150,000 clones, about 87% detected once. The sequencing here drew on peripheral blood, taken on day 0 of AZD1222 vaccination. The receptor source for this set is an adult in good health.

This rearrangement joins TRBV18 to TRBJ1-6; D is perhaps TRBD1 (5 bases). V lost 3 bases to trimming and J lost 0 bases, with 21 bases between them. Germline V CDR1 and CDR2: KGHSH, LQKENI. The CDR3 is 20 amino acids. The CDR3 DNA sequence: TGTGCCAGCTCACCGCTCCCTCCGGGGACTGAGAGCTCCTATAATTCACCCCTCCACTTT. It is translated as CASSPLPPGTESSYNSPLHF.

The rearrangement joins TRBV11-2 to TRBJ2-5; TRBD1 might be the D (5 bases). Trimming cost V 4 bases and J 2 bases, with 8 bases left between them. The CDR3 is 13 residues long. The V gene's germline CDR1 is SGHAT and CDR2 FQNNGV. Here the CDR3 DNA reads TGTGCCAGCAGCTCAGACAGTCAAGAGACCCAGTACTTC. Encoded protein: CASSSDSQETQYF.

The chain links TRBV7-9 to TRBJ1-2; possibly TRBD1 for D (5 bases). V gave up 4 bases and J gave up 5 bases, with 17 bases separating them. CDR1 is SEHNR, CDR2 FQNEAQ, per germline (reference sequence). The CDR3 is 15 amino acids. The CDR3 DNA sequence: TGTGCCAGCAGCTCCCTCGAGGGGAGGAGATATGGCTACACCTTC. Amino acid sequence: CASSSLEGRRYGYTF.

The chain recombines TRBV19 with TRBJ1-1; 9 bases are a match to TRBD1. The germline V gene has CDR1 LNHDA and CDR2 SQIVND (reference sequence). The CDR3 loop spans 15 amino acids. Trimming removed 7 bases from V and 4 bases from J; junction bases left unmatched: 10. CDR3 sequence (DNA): TGTGCCAGTACCAAGGGACAGGGATTGGGCACTGAAGCTTTCTTT. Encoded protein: CASTKGQGLGTEAFF.

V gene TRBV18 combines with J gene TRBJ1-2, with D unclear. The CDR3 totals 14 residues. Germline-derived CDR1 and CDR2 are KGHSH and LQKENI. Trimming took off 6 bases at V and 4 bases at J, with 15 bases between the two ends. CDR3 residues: CASSDSHGSYGYTF. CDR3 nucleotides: TGTGCCAGCTCCGACTCCCACGGGAGCTATGGCTACACCTTC.

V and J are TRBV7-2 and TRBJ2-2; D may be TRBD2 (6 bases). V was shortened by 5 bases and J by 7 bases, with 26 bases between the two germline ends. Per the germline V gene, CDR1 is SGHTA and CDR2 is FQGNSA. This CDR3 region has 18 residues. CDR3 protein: CASSQWGGVKGEVGELFF. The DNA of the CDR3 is TGTGCCAGCAGCCAATGGGGAGGTGTCAAGGGTGAAGTCGGGGAGCTGTTTTTT.

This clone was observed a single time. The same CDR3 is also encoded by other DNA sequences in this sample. The CDR3 nucleotides are TGTGCCAGCAGCCAAGATCAAAGCTCCTACGAGCAGTACTTC. Amino acids: CASSQDQSSYEQYF. This chain connects TRBV3-1 (or the pseudogene TRBV3-2) to TRBJ2-7; D remains ambiguous. Germline values: CDR1 LGHDT, CDR2 YNNKEL (reference sequence). V gave up 0 bases and J gave up 0 bases, with 6 bases separating them. CDR3 length: 14 residues.